This TCR beta chain was obtained from a study of shared clonotypes between healthy human individuals. Overall study: Each donor's CD8 memory used one plate, CD8 naive two, each CD4 subset three. Study results and limitations: Naive subsets tended to show greater estimated richness than memory subsets.

With V trimmed by 3 bases and J by 4 bases, 6 bases remained unmatched. The CDR3 totals 15 residues. Germline CDR1 and CDR2: SGHVS and FQNEAQ. Genomic DNA from each subset was divided evenly over several immunoSEQ plates. This table comes from immunoSEQ multiplex PCR, and its TCRdb copy is limited to in-frame clones, with some not included. In the table there are roughly 2.2 million clones, 85% to 95% of which are singletons. Regarding this clone: Its antigen is not identified.

Material for sequencing was naive CD4+ T cells from PBMCs. Subset given: CD45RA+ positively selected. The clonotype was recovered from a man between 18 and 29 years old in good health. Some clones in this sample may be carry-over from other donors' samples. V usage is TRBV7-8 and J usage is TRBJ2-7, with 10 positions matching TRBD2. Here the CDR3 DNA reads TGTGCCAGCAGCTTCAGGGCTAGCGGGAGTTACGAGCAGTACTTC. It specifies CASSFRASGSYEQYF.